The present T cell receptor (beta chain) was sequenced within a study of human CD8 memory T cell subsets. This clonotype is called medium-sized based on its frequency. What it recognizes is unknown. Germline V gene sequence: CDR1 KGHDR, CDR2 SFDVKD. This CDR3 comprises 13 residues. The study, taken as a whole, reports: Measured by normalized Shannon-Wiener diversity, stem-like memory and precursor exhausted T cells were similarly high in diversity, which was not the case for effector memory cells. T cell repertoires from the stem-like memory and precursor exhausted subsets showed minimal mutual overlap. Estimation by Chao1 suggested that stem-like memory T cells had more diversity than did precursor exhausted T cells.

Duplicate vials holding under 190,000 sorted CD8+ T cells per subset yielded the RNA. UMI-labeled 5' RACE was the method by which TCR beta libraries were made. From the 5' RACE reads, TCRdb lists one entry per CDR3 protein and no DNA. The listing records 9,000 to 15,000 distinct CDR3 sequences. Sequencing was carried out using CD8+ T cells from PBMCs. The rearrangement uses TRBV24-1 and TRBJ1-1. The source is a human donor in good health. CDR3 sequence: CATESGIVEKLFF.